This TCR beta chain was retrieved from a study of T-cell reconstitution after alpha-beta-depleted transplantation in children. The table lists this clonotype with many counts. Germline CDR1 is MNHEY and CDR2 is SMNVEV (reference sequence). This CDR3 has 14 residues. Deletions cut 2 bases from V and 6 bases from J, with 13 bases between. A library of TCRbeta sequences, prepared with unique molecular identifiers, was generated. TCRdb passed the PCR reads through MiXCR, listing each CDR3 protein once. Seen here are hundreds of thousands of distinct CDR3 sequences, approximately 16% observed once, and the top ten hold about 1.1%.

This chain joins TRBV27 and TRBJ1-1; D not certain. The sample consisted of PBMCs from the stem cell graft donor, taken from the stem cell graft. This TCR was sampled from a human donor who donated a stem cell graft to a child with acute myeloid leukemia. The DNA for the CDR3 is TGTGCCAGCAGTTTAAATGGTTGGGGAGCTGAAGCTTTCTTT. This sequence encodes CASSLNGWGAEAFF.